Following are 31 T cell receptor beta chains from one sample sequenced in a study of T cell responses to AZD1222 COVID-19 vaccine. Profiled with immunoSEQ multiplex PCR; TCRdb holds only in-frame clones, not every one. Of about 110,000 clones in the sample, more than 80% were seen once. The sample here was peripheral blood, taken on day 0 of AZD1222 vaccination. The receptors here all came from an adult in good health.

The V and J genes are TRBV5-1 and TRBJ2-7, with 10 bases fitting TRBD1. Per the germline V gene, CDR1 is SGHRS and CDR2 is YFSETQ. The CDR3 is 17 amino acids. J was trimmed by 3 bases and V by 4 bases; bases with no gene match: 13. Here the CDR3 reads CASSPDRGLSFSYEQYF. CDR3 coding DNA: TGCGCCAGCAGCCCGGACAGGGGGTTATCGTTTAGCTACGAGCAGTACTTC.

This chain joins TRBV30 and TRBJ2-5; perhaps TRBD1 as D (5 bases). The CDR3 sequence is 14 residues long. Trimming removed 4 bases from V and 4 bases from J, with 16 bases in between. Germline V gene lookup returns CDR1 GTSNPN and CDR2 SVGIG (reference sequence). The CDR3 loop is CAWKVVGARETQYF. CDR3 DNA: TGTGCCTGGAAAGTAGTAGGGGCGCGAGAGACCCAGTACTTC.

The chain links TRBV15 to TRBJ2-6; 8 positions agree with TRBD1. CDR3 length: 19 residues. CDR1 and CDR2 from the germline V gene are LNHNV and YYDKDF (reference sequence). After removal of 5 bases from V and 2 bases from J, the junction contained 14 bases not matched to a gene. CDR3 nucleotide sequence: TGTGCCACCAGCCGCAACAACAGGGGGACCTCCGCTGGGGCCAACGTCCTGACTTTC. As protein: CATSRNNRGTSAGANVLTF.

The chain recombines TRBV7-3 with TRBJ2-7, with D possibly TRBD2 on 6 matching bases. This CDR3 region has 15 residues. Germline lookup yields CDR1 SGHTA and CDR2 FQGTGA. The germline V and J ends were trimmed by 6 bases and 6 bases, with 21 bases remaining between them. The CDR3 is CASSQEGSNDLEQYF. In DNA, the CDR3 is TGTGCCAGCAGTCAGGAGGGCAGTAATGATCTCGAGCAGTACTTC.

The chain links TRBV7-9 to TRBJ1-2; D remains unclear. The CDR3 length is 14 residues. Trimming took 2 bases from V and 8 from J, leaving 15 bases between them. CDR1 SEHNR and CDR2 FQNEAQ come from the germline V gene (reference sequence). The CDR3 protein is CASSLMDGDVGYTF. The CDR3 DNA sequence: TGTGCCAGCAGCTTAATGGATGGAGATGTAGGCTACACCTTC.

The chain has TRBV19 and TRBJ2-7; D is perhaps TRBD2 (7 bases). The CDR3 consists of 16 residues. V shed 4 bases and J shed 4 bases, with 20 bases lying between them. From germline, CDR1 is LNHDA and CDR2 SQIVND (reference sequence). The CDR3 here is CASSTVEGEGRYEQYF. CDR3 nucleotide sequence: TGTGCCAGTAGTACTGTCGAGGGGGAGGGAAGATACGAGCAGTACTTC. The full variable domain, its missing parts supplied by reference TRBV19 and TRBJ2-7, is DGGITQSPKYLFRKEGQNVTLSCEQNLNHDAMYWYRQDPGQGLRLIYYSQIVNDFQKGDIAEGYSVSREKKESFPLTVTSAQKNPTAFYLCASSTVEGEGRYEQYFGPGTRLTVT.

This chain joins TRBV4-3 and TRBJ2-7; 7 nucleotides align to TRBD2. V shed 0 bases, J shed 0 bases, and the junction held 5 bases outside the gene matches. Per the germline V gene, CDR1 is LGHNA and CDR2 is YSLEER. The CDR3 spans 16 residues. In DNA form, the CDR3 reads TGCGCCAGCAGCCAAGACGTAGCGGGCCTCTCCTACGAGCAGTACTTC. It specifies CASSQDVAGLSYEQYF.

The V call is TRBV6-2 or TRBV6-3, the J call TRBJ2-5; tentative D call: TRBD2 (5 bases). CDR3 length equals 14 residues. Deletions cut 4 bases from V and 7 bases from J, with 16 bases between. Germline V gives CDR1 MNHEY, CDR2 SVGEGT. In nucleotides, the CDR3 is TGTGCCAGCAGTTGGGAGAGCGCGAAGGGGACCCAGTACTTC. It specifies CASSWESAKGTQYF.

This rearrangement joins TRBV7-3 to TRBJ2-1, with D maybe TRBD2 (5 bases). Germline CDR1 reads SGHTA; CDR2 reads FQGTGA. The V gene lost 4 bases and the J gene lost 2 bases, with 12 bases spanning the gap. CDR3 length: 15 amino acids. CDR3 residues: CASSSRGSPYNEQFF. The CDR3 bases are TGTGCCAGCAGCTCCCGGGGTAGTCCCTACAATGAGCAGTTCTTC.

The chain links TRBV6-2 or TRBV6-3 to TRBJ1-2, with 7 bases matching TRBD1. CDR3 length: 15 residues. The J segment lost 5 bases and the V segment lost 6 bases, leaving 12 bases of the junction unmatched. Per germline, CDR1 MNHEY and CDR2 SVGEGT. The CDR3 DNA follows: TGTGCCAGCAGCCCACCGGGACAGACCTCTTATGGCTACACCTTC. Protein product: CASSPPGQTSYGYTF.

This rearrangement joins TRBV18 to TRBJ1-1, with D uncertain. Germline V gene data show CDR1 as KGHSH and CDR2 as LQKENI. The CDR3 has 16 amino acids. V lost 3 bases and J 1 base, leaving 15 bases between the germline ends. Here the CDR3 DNA reads TGTGCCAGCTCACCGAGTCTCGTGACTCAGAACACTGAAGCTTTCTTT. Its protein is CASSPSLVTQNTEAFF.

The chain links TRBV7-3 to TRBJ2-1; 7 positions match TRBD2. There are 16 residues in the CDR3. Germline V gives CDR1 SGHTA, CDR2 FQGTGA. The J segment lost 8 bases and the V segment lost 1 base, leaving 11 bases of the junction unmatched. The CDR3 DNA is TGTGCCAGCAGCTTAAAGCCTGCGGGAGTGATCCATGAGCAGTTCTTC. Residues: CASSLKPAGVIHEQFF.

The V gene is TRBV10-3, the J gene TRBJ2-1, with D tentatively TRBD2 (5 bases). The germline V and J ends were trimmed by 4 bases and 5 bases, with 18 bases remaining between them. The V gene's germline CDR1 is ENHRY and CDR2 SYGVKD. This CDR3 contains 16 residues. The DNA of the CDR3 is TGTGCCATCAGTGCCCTATACAGCGGTGGGAACAATGAGCAGTTCTTC. Translation: CAISALYSGGNNEQFF.

V and J are TRBV7-2 and TRBJ2-1, with D hard to call. The CDR3 runs 15 residues. The V end lost 1 base, the J end lost 0 bases, and 7 bases lay between the germline ends. Looked up from germline, CDR1 is SGHTA and CDR2 is FQGNSA. DNA of the CDR3: TGTGCCAGCAGCTTAGACCCGAGCTCCTACAATGAGCAGTTCTTC. This translates into CASSLDPSSYNEQFF.

This rearrangement joins TRBV28 to TRBJ1-5, with D maybe TRBD1 (6 bases). Trimming pared 6 bases from V and 0 bases from J, leaving 24 bases between. Germline V gives CDR1 MDHEN, CDR2 SYDVKM. The CDR3 is made up of 19 amino acids. The CDR3 loop is CASRIKLWRTAYSNQPQHF. CDR3 sequence (DNA): TGTGCCAGCAGAATAAAGCTTTGGAGGACAGCTTATAGCAATCAGCCCCAGCATTTT.

J is TRBJ2-1 and V is TRBV2; 10 bases are a match to TRBD1. The CDR3 is 16 residues long. V dropped 6 bases and J dropped 4; count of bases not matched to a gene: 9. The V gene's germline CDR1 is SNHLY and CDR2 FYNNEI. CDR3 in DNA: TGTGCCAGCAGATTACCGGGACAGGGGAGATACAATGAGCAGTTCTTC. The encoded protein is CASRLPGQGRYNEQFF.

This chain links TRBV6-5 with TRBJ1-2; no definite D call. CDR3 length: 14 amino acids. V was trimmed by 10 bases and J by 8 bases, leaving 23 bases between them. Per the germline V gene, CDR1 is MNHEY and CDR2 is SVGAGI. The CDR3 here is CAIRPTALGWGYTF. In nucleotides, the CDR3 is TGTGCCATCCGACCGACTGCCCTGGGATGGGGCTACACCTTC.

This sequence joins TRBV29-1 and TRBJ2-7, with 9 positions matching TRBD1. V shed 3 bases, J shed 5 bases, and the junction held 5 bases outside the gene matches. Germline V CDR1 and CDR2: SQVTM, ANQGSEA. CDR3 length: 13 amino acids. The CDR3 DNA sequence: TGCAGCGTTGATGGACAGGGGAGGGACGAGCAGTACTTC. Translation: CSVDGQGRDEQYF.

The rearrangement uses TRBV6-6 and TRBJ2-3; 9 bases line up with TRBD2. The CDR3 loop spans 16 amino acids. The germline V gene has CDR1 MNHNY and CDR2 SVGAGI (reference sequence). The junction had 5 bases not matched to a gene; V was cut back by 4 bases and J by 0 bases. This chain's CDR3 is CASSSTSGPSTDTQYF. Written as DNA, the CDR3 is TGTGCCAGCAGTTCGACTAGCGGCCCTAGCACAGATACGCAGTATTTT.

The chain carries TRBV6-2 or TRBV6-3 and TRBJ1-2; 10 bases fit TRBD1. The CDR3 sequence is 17 residues long. Germline-derived CDR1 and CDR2 are MNHEY and SVGEGT. V dropped 4 bases and J dropped 4; count of bases not matched to a gene: 12. This CDR3 is CASSFFSGTGASYGYTF. CDR3 nucleotide sequence: TGTGCCAGCAGTTTTTTCTCCGGGACAGGGGCGAGCTATGGCTACACCTTC.

The V and J genes are TRBV28 and TRBJ2-3; tentatively, D is TRBD2 (5 bases). The CDR3 is 14 amino acids. Deletions cut 4 bases from V and 5 bases from J, with 13 bases between. Germline V gene sequence: CDR1 MDHEN, CDR2 SYDVKM. CDR3 sequence: CASSSTAAGDTQYF. In DNA, the CDR3 is TGTGCCAGCAGTTCCACGGCTGCGGGAGATACGCAGTATTTT. The full variable domain, completed using reference TRBV28 and TRBJ2-3, is DVKVTQSSRYLVKRTGEKVFLECVQDMDHENMFWYRQDPGLGLRLIYFSYDVKMKEKGDIPEGYSVSREKKERFSLILESASTNQTSMYLCASSSTAAGDTQYFGPGTRLTVL.

The chain's CDR3 is CATSDLTGVQPQHF. CDR3 nucleotides: TGTGCCACCAGTGATTTGACGGGGGTTCAGCCCCAGCATTTT. The chain carries TRBV24-1 and TRBJ1-5; TRBD1 might be the D (5 bases). V gave up 0 bases and J gave up 6 bases, with 8 bases separating them. The CDR3 contains 14 residues. Germline loops: CDR1 KGHDR, CDR2 SFDVKD.

This clone was observed a few times. The chain is built from TRBV19 and TRBJ1-2, with D possibly matching TRBD1 (5 bases). The V end was cut by 1 base, the J end by 8 bases, with 11 bases between. Per the germline V gene, CDR1 is LNHDA and CDR2 is SQIVND (reference sequence). The CDR3 runs 13 residues. The CDR3: CASSIGTSYGYTF. The CDR3 DNA reads TGTGCCAGTAGTATAGGGACATCCTACGGCTACACCTTC.

The chain uses TRBV18 and TRBJ1-3; D remains unclear. Trimming left V 2 bases short and J 0 bases short, with 8 bases between. Germline CDR1 and CDR2: KGHSH and LQKENI. This CDR3 comprises 15 residues. The CDR3 nucleotides read TGTGCCAGCTCACCAAGTTCAGTCTCTGGAAACACCATATATTTT. This gives the protein CASSPSSVSGNTIYF.

V usage is TRBV3-1 (or the pseudogene TRBV3-2) and J usage is TRBJ2-1, with TRBD2 matching over 9 bases. Per germline, CDR1 LGHDT and CDR2 YNNKEL (reference sequence). CDR3 length equals 21 residues. The V segment lost 4 bases and the J segment 5 bases; nucleotides outside the gene matches: 24. CDR3 protein: CASSPGSCSGRHYGAHNEQFF. CDR3 bases: TGTGCCAGCAGCCCCGGTAGCTGTAGCGGGAGACATTACGGGGCACACAATGAGCAGTTCTTC.

This chain joins TRBV6-5 and TRBJ1-2, with D possibly being TRBD1 (5 bases). This CDR3 has 13 amino acids. CDR1 is MNHEY and CDR2 is SVGAGI in the germline V gene. V dropped 4 bases and J dropped 3 bases, with 9 bases sitting between them. The CDR3 spells CASSSGTYYGYTF. Written as DNA, the CDR3 is TGTGCCAGCAGTTCAGGGACCTACTATGGCTACACCTTC.

This sequence joins TRBV7-2 and TRBJ2-2, with D possibly being TRBD1 or TRBD2 (6 bases each). V was cut by 4 bases and J by 0 bases, with 18 bases left in between. Germline V lookup: CDR1 SGHTA, CDR2 FQGNSA. The length of the CDR3 is 18 residues. The CDR3 DNA sequence: TGTGCCAGCAGCTCCTCTATGAGGGGGGCAACGAACACCGGGGAGCTGTTTTTT. Residues: CASSSSMRGATNTGELFF.

This rearrangement joins TRBV30 to TRBJ1-3; D remains unclear. The germline V gene has CDR1 GTSNPN and CDR2 SVGIG (reference sequence). The CDR3 spans 11 residues. V was shortened by 4 bases and J by 4 bases, with 5 bases between the two germline ends. The DNA for the CDR3 is TGTGCCTGGACGTGGGGAAACACCATATATTTT. Its translation: CAWTWGNTIYF. The complete variable domain, with remaining parts taken from reference TRBV30 and TRBJ1-3, reads SQTIHQWPATLVQPVGSPLSLECTVEGTSNPNLYWYRQAAGRGLQLLFYSVGIGQISSEVPQNLSASRPQDRQFILSSKKLLLSDSGFYLCAWTWGNTIYFGEGSWLTVV.

This chain uses TRBV18 with TRBJ1-4; D is perhaps TRBD1 (5 bases). V dropped 2 bases and J dropped 0 bases, with 10 bases sitting between them. Per the germline V gene, CDR1 is KGHSH and CDR2 is LQKENI. The CDR3 is 16 residues long. In nucleotides, the CDR3 is TGTGCCAGCTCACCAGCAGGGACCACAACTAATGAAAAACTGTTTTTT. Encoded protein: CASSPAGTTTNEKLFF.

The CDR3: CASSPAWGGSYEQYF. The CDR3 DNA reads TGTGCCAGCAGTCCCGCCTGGGGGGGCTCCTACGAGCAGTACTTC. The V gene is TRBV27, the J gene TRBJ2-7; the match to TRBD2 covers 7 bases. The V segment lost 5 bases and the J segment 0 bases; nucleotides outside the gene matches: 7. This CDR3 has 15 residues. Germline V gene sequence: CDR1 MNHEY, CDR2 SMNVEV (reference sequence).

The chain couples TRBV5-8 to TRBJ1-3, with no clear D. Germline V gene data show CDR1 as SGHTS and CDR2 as YDEGEE. The CDR3 extends over 16 amino acids. V was cut by 4 bases and J by 8 bases, with 22 bases left in between. Here the CDR3 reads CASSPGSGRRPDTIYF. CDR3 DNA sequence: TGTGCCAGCAGCCCAGGATCTGGACGCCGCCCGGACACCATATATTTT.